This is a list of T cell receptor beta chains from one sample in a study of neurological immune-mediated disorders. MiXCR, applied by TCRdb to the 5' RACE reads, yields one record per CDR3 protein. This sample has approximately 43,000 distinct CDR3 sequences, with 2.5% found just once. Source material: PBMCs. These receptors were collected from a man aged 25-45 years with multiple sclerosis. Each CDR3 is given with its conserved first and last residue. Fields, in order: J gene, V gene, D gene, CDR3 length, clone size, CDR3 DNA, CDR3 protein. The D gene is left open where the match is weak. Clone sizes are given selectively: once, few, many, or a class where the clone is expanded.

J: TRBJ2-1
V: TRBV6-2/TRBV6-3
D: TRBD2
length: 14
size: many
DNA: TGTGCCAGCACCGAACTCGGGACTACCTCTTTTGAGTTCTTC
CDR3: CASTELGTTSFEFF

J: TRBJ2-7
V: TRBV20-1
D: -
length: 13
size: many
DNA: TGCAGTGCTGGGGGGACACTAAGCTACGAGCAGTACTTC
CDR3: CSAGGTLSYEQYF

J: TRBJ2-3
V: TRBV5-1
D: TRBD2
length: 15
size: many
DNA: TGCGCCAGCAGCTTTAGCGGGGAGGCAACAGATACGCAGTATTTT
CDR3: CASSFSGEATDTQYF

J: TRBJ1-2
V: TRBV7-6
D: TRBD1
length: 13
size: many
DNA: TGTGCCAGCAGCCCCGGGACAGGCTATGGCTACACCTTC
CDR3: CASSPGTGYGYTF

J: TRBJ2-1
V: TRBV12-3/TRBV12-4
D: -
length: 13
size: many
DNA: TGTGCCAGCAGTGCAGCTACTTTCAATGAGCAGTTCTTC
CDR3: CASSAATFNEQFF

J: TRBJ1-1
V: TRBV6-5
D: -
length: 15
size: many
DNA: TGTGCCAGCAGGGGACACAAAATTCGAAACACTGAAGCTTTCTTT
CDR3: CASRGHKIRNTEAFF

J: TRBJ2-5
V: TRBV20-1
D: -
length: 16
size: many
DNA: TGCAGTACCATAGGACAGGCCACTCGGGCGGGGGAGACCCAGTACTTC
CDR3: CSTIGQATRAGETQYF

J: TRBJ1-4
V: TRBV6-6
D: TRBD1
length: 17
size: many
DNA: TGTGCCAGCAGAGGGACAGCCGCCACCACAACTAATGAAAAACTGTTTTTT
CDR3: CASRGTAATTTNEKLFF

J: TRBJ2-4
V: TRBV5-1
D: -
length: 15
size: many
DNA: TGCGCCAGCAGCTTGGGACTCCAAGCCAAAAACATTCAGTACTTC
CDR3: CASSLGLQAKNIQYF

J: TRBJ2-5
V: TRBV7-2
D: TRBD1
length: 15
size: -
DNA: TGTGCCAGCAGCCGAGGACAGGGTTTGGGAGAGACCCAGTACTTC
CDR3: CASSRGQGLGETQYF

J: TRBJ2-5
V: TRBV5-5
D: -
length: 13
size: many
DNA: TGTGCCAGCAGCTTGGAAACCCAAGAGACCCAGTACTTC
CDR3: CASSLETQETQYF

J: TRBJ1-6
V: TRBV20-1
D: -
length: 13
size: many
DNA: TGCAGTGCTAAGCAGGGTGAAGGTTCACCCCTCCACTTT
CDR3: CSAKQGEGSPLHF

J: TRBJ2-7
V: TRBV20-1
D: TRBD1
length: 13
size: many
DNA: TGCAGTGCTTGGACAGGGAGTGAGGACGAGCAGTACTTC
CDR3: CSAWTGSEDEQYF

J: TRBJ2-5
V: TRBV20-1
D: -
length: 18
size: many
DNA: TGCAGTGCTAGAGCGCGGGACTCCCTCTCCCGCTCTCAAGAGACCCAGTACTTC
CDR3: CSARARDSLSRSQETQYF

J: TRBJ2-5
V: TRBV10-3
D: TRBD2
length: 17
size: many
DNA: TGTGCCATCAGTGAGTCGACGGGGGGGAGCGGGCAAGAGACCCAGTACTTC
CDR3: CAISESTGGSGQETQYF

J: TRBJ2-7
V: TRBV20-1
D: -
length: 14
size: -
DNA: TGCAGTGCTACGACAGGACCAAGCTCCTACGAGCAGTACTTC
CDR3: CSATTGPSSYEQYF

J: TRBJ2-1
V: TRBV9
D: -
length: 16
size: many
DNA: TGTGCCAGCAGCGTAGAGGTAGTAAGCTCCTACAATGAGCAGTTCTTC
CDR3: CASSVEVVSSYNEQFF

J: TRBJ1-5
V: TRBV18
D: TRBD1
length: 15
size: many
DNA: TGTGCCAGCTCATCGACAGGGAATAGCAATCAGCCCCAGCATTTT
CDR3: CASSSTGNSNQPQHF

J: TRBJ1-2
V: TRBV5-1
D: -
length: 13
size: many
DNA: TGCGCCAGCAGATTGGTGTCCGATTATGGCTACACCTTC
CDR3: CASRLVSDYGYTF

J: TRBJ2-3
V: TRBV7-9
D: -
length: 14
size: many
DNA: TGTGCCAGCACCCGGACTACGAGCACAGATACGCAGTATTTT
CDR3: CASTRTTSTDTQYF

J: TRBJ2-7
V: TRBV5-4
D: TRBD2
length: 14
size: few
DNA: TGTGCCAGCAGCTTTAGCGGGAGTCCCTACGAGCAGTACTTC
CDR3: CASSFSGSPYEQYF

J: TRBJ2-3
V: TRBV12-3/TRBV12-4
D: -
length: 11
size: many
DNA: TGTGCCAGCAGCCTCACAGATACGCAGTATTTT
CDR3: CASSLTDTQYF

J: TRBJ2-5
V: TRBV12-3/TRBV12-4
D: -
length: 14
size: many
DNA: TGTGCCAGCTCATCTCTAAGGGAAGGGGAGACCCAGTACTTC
CDR3: CASSSLREGETQYF

J: TRBJ1-1
V: TRBV9
D: -
length: 14
size: -
DNA: TGTGCCAGCAGCGCCGGATATGGGAACACTGAAGCTTTCTTT
CDR3: CASSAGYGNTEAFF

J: TRBJ2-7
V: TRBV6-6
D: TRBD1
length: 15
size: many
DNA: TGTGCCAGCAGTTACTCGGACAGGGGGAATAGCGAGCAGTACTTC
CDR3: CASSYSDRGNSEQYF

J: TRBJ2-3
V: TRBV28
D: -
length: 13
size: many
DNA: TGTGCCAGCATCGAGGGAACCACAGATACGCAGTATTTT
CDR3: CASIEGTTDTQYF

J: TRBJ2-1
V: TRBV7-3
D: -
length: 15
size: -
DNA: TGTGCCAGCAGCTTTGGTGGGAGTTCCTACAATGAGCAGTTCTTC
CDR3: CASSFGGSSYNEQFF

J: TRBJ2-5
V: TRBV5-1
D: -
length: 15
size: many
DNA: TGCGCCAGCAGCTTGTCCGGGACTTTACAAGAGACCCAGTACTTC
CDR3: CASSLSGTLQETQYF

J: TRBJ2-7
V: TRBV20-1
D: TRBD2
length: 14
size: many
DNA: TGCAGTGCCGGCGGGACTAGCGGTTGGTACGAGCAGTACTTC
CDR3: CSAGGTSGWYEQYF

J: TRBJ1-1
V: TRBV28
D: -
length: 14
size: many
DNA: TGTGCCAGCAGCCGGGGCTATCAGGCACGAGAACCTTTCTTT
CDR3: CASSRGYQAREPFF

J: TRBJ2-1
V: TRBV6-5
D: TRBD2
length: 17
size: many
DNA: TGTGCCAGCAGTCGCGGACTAGCGGGGGGGCGGTACAATGAGCAGTTCTTC
CDR3: CASSRGLAGGRYNEQFF